The rows below give T cell receptor beta chains drawn from one sample of a study of shared clonotypes between healthy human individuals. The method was immunoSEQ multiplex PCR; TCRdb's version includes in-frame clones alone and lacks a portion of them. The data hold approximately 2.3 million clones, with 85% to 95% observed a single time. The sequenced sample consisted of naive CD4+ T cells from PBMCs. The receptor source for this set is a man between 18 and 35 years old in good health. Some clones in this sample may be carry-over from other donors' samples. Both conserved end residues are part of each CDR3.

>TRBV4-1|TRBJ1-2
CASSQSGHSQGGYTF
>TRBV7-2|TRBJ2-1
CASSLQSNEQFF
>TRBV6-1|TRBJ2-3
CASTLGGAADTQYF
>TRBV6-5|TRBJ2-1
CASSYSKTRDNEQFF
>TRBV7-3|TRBJ2-1
CASSRSAGGNEQFF
>TRBV7-3|TRBJ1-1
CASSLGQGAGTEAFF
>TRBV7-9|TRBJ2-1
CASSLMGQGAAYNEQFF
>TRBV7-9|TRBJ2-1
CASSSGAGRGYNEQFF
>TRBV29-1|TRBJ1-5
CSAQASTTGLTQHF
>TRBV10-3|TRBJ2-2
CAISWGPAGELFF
>TRBV6-6|TRBJ2-5
CASSTQETQYF
>TRBV5-4|TRBJ2-2
CASSGVVAGNTGELFF
>TRBV2|TRBJ2-4
CATHQQREGIQYF
>TRBV6-6|TRBJ1-2
CASISGARAGSYTF
>TRBV27|TRBJ1-2
CASSRGPTGYGYTF
>TRBV28|TRBJ2-3
CARIDSDTQYF
>TRBV9|TRBJ2-1
CASSPQMYPNEQFF
>TRBV6-6|TRBJ2-7
CASSTVAGRSYEQYF